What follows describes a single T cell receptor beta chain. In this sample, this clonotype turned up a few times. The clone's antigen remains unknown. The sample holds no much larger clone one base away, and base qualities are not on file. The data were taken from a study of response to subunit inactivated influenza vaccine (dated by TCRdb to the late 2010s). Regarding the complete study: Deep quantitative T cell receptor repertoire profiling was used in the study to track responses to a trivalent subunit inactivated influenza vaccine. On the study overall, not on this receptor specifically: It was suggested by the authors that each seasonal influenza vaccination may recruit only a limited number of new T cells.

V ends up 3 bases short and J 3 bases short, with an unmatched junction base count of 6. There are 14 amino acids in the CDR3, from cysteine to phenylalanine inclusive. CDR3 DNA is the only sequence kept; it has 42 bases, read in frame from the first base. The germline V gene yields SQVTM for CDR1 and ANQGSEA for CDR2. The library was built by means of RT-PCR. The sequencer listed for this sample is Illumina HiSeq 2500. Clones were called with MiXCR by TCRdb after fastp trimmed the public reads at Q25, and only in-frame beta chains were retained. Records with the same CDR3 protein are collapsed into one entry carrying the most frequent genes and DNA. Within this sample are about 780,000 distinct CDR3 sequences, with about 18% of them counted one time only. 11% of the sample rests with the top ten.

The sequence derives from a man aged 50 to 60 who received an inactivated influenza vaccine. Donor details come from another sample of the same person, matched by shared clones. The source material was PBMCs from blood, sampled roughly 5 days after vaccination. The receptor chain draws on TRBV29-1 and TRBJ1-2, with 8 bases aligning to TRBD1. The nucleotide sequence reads TGCAGCGTTGACAGGGGGCTAGCGGACTATGGCTACACCTTC. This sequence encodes CSVDRGLADYGYTF. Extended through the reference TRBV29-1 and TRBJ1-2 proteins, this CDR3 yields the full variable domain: SAVISQKPSRDICQRGTSLTIQCQVDSQVTMMFWYRQQPGQSLTLIATANQGSEATYESGFVIDKFPISRPNLTFSTLTVSNMSPEDSSIYLCSVDRGLADYGYTFGSGTRLTVV.